This T cell receptor (beta chain) is drawn from a study of T cell clonotyping in hematopoietic cell transplantation. Germline V gives CDR1 SNHLY, CDR2 FYNNEI. Trimming cost V 8 bases and J 6 bases, with 19 bases left between them. The CDR3 runs to 14 residues. The method was immunoSEQ multiplex PCR; TCRdb's version includes in-frame clones alone and lacks a portion of them. The sample has 5,000 or so clones; around 32% are singletons. Time point indicated: recipient sample about 28 days before transplant, after cytoreduction. This chain links TRBV2 with TRBJ1-2, with unresolved D. The origin of this receptor is a man aged 50 or older with myelofibrosis. Some clones in this sample may be carry-over from other donors' samples. The sequencing used peripheral blood mononuclear cells, collected before stem cell transplant. The DNA for the CDR3 is TGTGCCAGCTCCAGGAGCCAGGATGAGAATGGCTACACCTTC. Its protein product is CASSRSQDENGYTF.